This T cell receptor (beta chain) was sequenced in a study of T cell changes during pregnancy in multiple sclerosis. This CDR3 contains 18 residues. Germline trimming cut 4 bases from V and 6 bases from J; bases unmatched to any gene: 12. Germline CDR1 and CDR2: SGHAT and FQNNGV. Profiling relied on immunoSEQ multiplex PCR, and the TCRdb table lists in-frame clones only, not all of them. The sample includes approximately 30,000 clones, 88% of them seen just once. The sequence was obtained from a female donor with multiple sclerosis, enrolled in a pregnancy study. The chain is built from TRBV11-2 and TRBJ2-7; 16 positions agree with TRBD2. Here the sequenced sample was CD8+ T cells from peripheral blood mononuclear cells, taken in the second trimester of pregnancy. CDR3 loop: CASSWGLAGGPPEGEQYF. The DNA of the CDR3 is TGTGCCAGCAGCTGGGGACTAGCGGGGGGGCCCCCGGAGGGCGAGCAGTACTTC.